The text below deals with one TCR beta chain. Trimming left V 6 bases short and J 4 bases short, with 18 bases between. Germline V gene sequence: CDR1 MNHEY, CDR2 SVGAGI. The CDR3 runs 15 residues. The data were obtained in a study of blood T cells in healthy people across ages. Then a second PCR, running about 6 to 11 cycles, was carried out with a sample-barcoded 5' primer and a J-beta primer mix. TCRdb re-called the 5' RACE reads with MiXCR, one entry per CDR3 protein. This sample carries roughly 800,000 distinct CDR3 sequences, roughly 25% of them seen once, and the ten largest clones take approximately 3.7%. This same sample was also part of a study on T cells of mothers and their children.

This receptor was obtained from a boy between 10 and 17 years old in good health. The sequenced material came from blood. The chain combines TRBV6-5 with TRBJ2-5; D is possibly TRBD2 (5 bases). CDR3: CASRWRGMLGETQYF. The CDR3 DNA reads TGTGCCAGCAGGTGGCGAGGGATGTTGGGAGAGACCCAGTACTTC.